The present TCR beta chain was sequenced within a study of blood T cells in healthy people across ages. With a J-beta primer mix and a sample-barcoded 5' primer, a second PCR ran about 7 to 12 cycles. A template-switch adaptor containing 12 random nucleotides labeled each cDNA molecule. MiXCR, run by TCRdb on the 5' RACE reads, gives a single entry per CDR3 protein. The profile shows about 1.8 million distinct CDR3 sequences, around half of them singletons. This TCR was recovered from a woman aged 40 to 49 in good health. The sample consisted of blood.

Written as DNA, the CDR3 is TGTGCCAGCAGTGAGGGTACCAGGGGAGGCGAGCAGTACTTC. Its protein is CASSEGTRGGEQYF. V usage is TRBV6-1 and J usage is TRBJ2-7; D may match TRBD1 or TRBD2 (6 bases each). V gave up 3 bases and J gave up 6 bases, with 15 bases separating them. CDR3 size: 14 residues. CDR1 and CDR2 (germline): MNHNS, SASEGT.